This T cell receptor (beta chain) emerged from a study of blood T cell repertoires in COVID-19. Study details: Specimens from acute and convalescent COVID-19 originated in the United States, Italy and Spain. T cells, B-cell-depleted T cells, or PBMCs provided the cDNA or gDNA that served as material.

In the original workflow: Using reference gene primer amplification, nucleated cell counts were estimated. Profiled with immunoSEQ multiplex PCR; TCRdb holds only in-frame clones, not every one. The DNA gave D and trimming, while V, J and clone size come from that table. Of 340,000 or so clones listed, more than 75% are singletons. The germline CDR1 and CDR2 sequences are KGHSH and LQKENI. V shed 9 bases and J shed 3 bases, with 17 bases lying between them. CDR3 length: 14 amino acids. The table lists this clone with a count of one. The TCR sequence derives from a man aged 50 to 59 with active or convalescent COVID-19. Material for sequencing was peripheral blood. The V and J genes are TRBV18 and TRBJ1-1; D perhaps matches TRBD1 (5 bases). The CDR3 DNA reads TGTGCCAGTTCTAGTGCGGGGCGGGACACTGAAGCTTTCTTT. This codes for CASSSAGRDTEAFF.